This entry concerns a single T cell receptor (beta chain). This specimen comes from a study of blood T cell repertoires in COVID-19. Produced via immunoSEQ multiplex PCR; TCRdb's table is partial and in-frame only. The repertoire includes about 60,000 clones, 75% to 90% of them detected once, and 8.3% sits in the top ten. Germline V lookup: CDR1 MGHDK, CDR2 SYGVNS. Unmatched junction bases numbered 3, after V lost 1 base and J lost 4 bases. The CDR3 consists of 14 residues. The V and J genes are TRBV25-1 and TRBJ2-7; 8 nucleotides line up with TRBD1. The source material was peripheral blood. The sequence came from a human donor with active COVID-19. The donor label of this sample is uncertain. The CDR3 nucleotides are TGTGCCAGCAGTGAATCAGGACAGGGTTACGAGCAGTACTTC. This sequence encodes CASSESGQGYEQYF.